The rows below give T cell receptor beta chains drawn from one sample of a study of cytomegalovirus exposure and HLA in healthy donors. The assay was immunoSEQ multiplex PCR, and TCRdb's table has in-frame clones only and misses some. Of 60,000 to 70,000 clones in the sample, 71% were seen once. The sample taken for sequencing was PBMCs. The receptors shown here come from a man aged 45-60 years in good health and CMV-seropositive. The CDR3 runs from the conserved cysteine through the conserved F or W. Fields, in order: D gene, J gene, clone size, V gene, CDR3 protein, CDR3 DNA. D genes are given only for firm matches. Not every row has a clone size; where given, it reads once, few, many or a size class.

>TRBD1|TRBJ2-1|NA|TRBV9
CASSGDRGSYNEQFF
TGTGCCAGCAGCGGCGACAGGGGTTCCTACAATGAGCAGTTCTTC
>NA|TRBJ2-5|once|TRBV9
CASSSTTGWGTQYF
TGTGCCAGCAGCTCAACCACAGGCTGGGGGACCCAGTACTTC
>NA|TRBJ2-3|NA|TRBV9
CASSVSPGDTQYF
TGTGCCAGCAGCGTATCCCCGGGGGATACGCAGTATTTT
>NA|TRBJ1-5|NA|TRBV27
CASSLSPDQPQHF
TGTGCCAGCAGTTTATCTCCGGATCAGCCCCAGCATTTT
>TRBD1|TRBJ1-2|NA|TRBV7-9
CASSLGTGGNYGYTF
TGTGCCAGCAGCTTGGGGACAGGGGGAAACTATGGCTACACCTTC
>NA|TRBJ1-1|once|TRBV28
CASSLKGMNTEAFF
TGTGCCAGCAGTTTAAAGGGGATGAACACTGAAGCTTTCTTT
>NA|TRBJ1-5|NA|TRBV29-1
CSVGIGENQPQHF
TGCAGCGTTGGCATAGGGGAAAATCAACCCCAGCATTTT
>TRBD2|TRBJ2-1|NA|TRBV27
CASSLAGGSYNEQFF
TGTGCCAGCAGCCTAGCGGGAGGGTCCTACAATGAGCAGTTCTTC
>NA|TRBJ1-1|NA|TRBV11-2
CASSLRVLRPEAFF
TGTGCCAGCAGCCTCCGGGTCCTACGCCCTGAAGCTTTCTTT
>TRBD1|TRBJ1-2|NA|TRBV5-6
CASSLGRQGENGYTF
TGTGCCAGCAGCTTAGGGAGACAGGGGGAGAATGGCTACACCTTC
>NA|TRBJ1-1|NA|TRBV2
CASSELRPRAEAFF
TGTGCCAGCAGTGAACTCAGGCCGAGGGCTGAAGCTTTCTTT
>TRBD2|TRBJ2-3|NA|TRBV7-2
CASSFTSGRTDTQYF
TGTGCCAGCAGTTTTACTAGCGGCCGCACAGATACGCAGTATTTT
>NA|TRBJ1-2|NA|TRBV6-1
CASSERVSFYYGYTF
TGTGCCAGCAGTGAACGGGTCAGCTTTTACTATGGCTACACCTTC
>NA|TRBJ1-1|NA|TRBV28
CASRPSGIDAEAFF
TGTGCCAGCAGGCCCTCAGGGATTGACGCTGAAGCTTTCTTT
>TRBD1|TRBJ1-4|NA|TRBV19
CASSAQGARVEKLFF
TGTGCCAGTAGTGCACAGGGGGCGCGGGTAGAAAAACTGTTTTTT
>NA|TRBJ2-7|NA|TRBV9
CASSVDVAATYEQYF
TGTGCCAGCAGCGTAGACGTTGCGGCTACGTACGAGCAGTACTTC